The T cell receptor beta chain under discussion was sequenced for a study of blood T cell repertoires in COVID-19. At the level of the study: The cDNA or gDNA used as material had been derived from T cells, B-cell-depleted T cells, or PBMCs.

TCRdb's table, derived via immunoSEQ multiplex PCR, lists solely in-frame clones and lacks some. The sample yields 70,000 to 90,000 clones, 86% seen once. The CDR3 loop spans 12 amino acids. Trimming took off 2 bases at V and 2 bases at J, with 3 bases between the two ends. The germline V gene encodes CDR1 SGHDN and CDR2 FVKESK. The receptor was isolated from an elderly man with COVID-19, enrolled during active disease. Sequencing was carried out using peripheral blood. The chain carries TRBV14 and TRBJ1-2; D call uncertain. The CDR3 loop reads CASSQQNYGYTF. The CDR3 region has the DNA TGTGCCAGCAGCCAACAAAACTATGGCTACACCTTC.